This T cell receptor (beta chain) originates from a study of beta chain features in type 1 diabetes. The study's findings and limits: Shortening that was moderate but significant affected the TCRB CDR3s of Type 1 diabetes patients in all four CD4+ subsets.

Of the isolated RNA, all was reverse transcribed, and so the sequenced material was expressed TCRB transcripts. Profiling relied on immunoSEQ multiplex PCR, and the TCRdb table lists in-frame clones only, not all of them. The table has more than 200,000 clones, roughly 17% seen once. V was clipped by 1 base and J by 8 bases; unmatched bases: 5. This CDR3 comprises 16 residues. CDR1 and CDR2 (germline): MGHDK, SYGVNS. On this clone: Its target is not known.

This clonotype originated in a man younger than 45 with type 1 diabetes. This sequence joins TRBV25-1 and TRBJ1-4; TRBD1 aligns across 12 bases. Sequenced: naive CD4+ T cells from blood. The CDR3 region is CASSELGTGGDEKLFF. The CDR3 DNA sequence: TGTGCCAGCAGTGAATTGGGGACAGGGGGCGACGAAAAACTGTTTTTT.